This is a list of T cell receptor beta chains from one sample in a study of blood T cell repertoires in COVID-19. Profiling relied on immunoSEQ multiplex PCR, and the TCRdb table lists in-frame clones only, not all of them. The data contain around 170,000 clones, about 81% of them singletons. The sequenced sample was peripheral blood. The receptors here all came from a woman older than 75 with COVID-19, enrolled during active disease. CDR3s include the opening cysteine and the closing phenylalanine or tryptophan. The D gene is left open where the match is weak. Clone size, where shown, is once, few, many, or a class for clones that have expanded.

D,J,size,V,CDR3,DNA
.,TRBJ1-1,once,TRBV13,CASSSWTMNTEAFF,TGTGCCAGCAGCTCCTGGACTATGAACACTGAAGCTTTCTTT
TRBD2,TRBJ2-3,.,TRBV19,CASSIAAGEADTQYF,TGTGCCAGTAGTATAGCAGCGGGAGAGGCAGATACGCAGTATTTT
.,TRBJ1-2,few,TRBV3-1/TRBV3-2,CASSQEAGPSGYTF,TGTGCCAGCAGCCAAGAGGCAGGTCCCAGCGGCTACACCTTC
.,TRBJ1-1,.,TRBV3-1/TRBV3-2,CASNTGDGNTEAFF,TGTGCCAGCAACACGGGAGACGGGAACACTGAAGCTTTCTTT
.,TRBJ1-1,.,TRBV18,CASSPTTNTEAFF,TGTGCCAGCTCACCGACAACGAACACTGAAGCTTTCTTT
TRBD1,TRBJ1-2,.,TRBV30,CAWSAGQGGYTF,TGTGCCTGGAGCGCGGGACAGGGGGGCTACACCTTC
.,TRBJ2-4,.,TRBV18,CASSPRDMESNIQYF,TGTGCCAGCTCACCCAGGGATATGGAGTCAAACATTCAGTACTTC
TRBD2,TRBJ2-1,.,TRBV12-5,CASGLKRGGDSEQFF,TGTGCTAGTGGTCTCAAGCGGGGGGGCGATTCTGAGCAGTTCTTC
.,TRBJ1-5,.,TRBV6-1,CASSEGRQPQHF,TGTGCCAGCAGTGAAGGCAGACAGCCCCAGCATTTT
TRBD2,TRBJ2-3,.,TRBV13,CASSPRTSGNTQYF,TGTGCCAGCAGCCCACGGACTAGCGGGAATACGCAGTATTTT
TRBD2,TRBJ2-1,.,TRBV11-2,CASSLGTSGKGNEQFF,TGTGCCAGCAGCTTGGGGACTAGCGGGAAAGGGAATGAGCAGTTCTTC
TRBD2,TRBJ2-7,.,TRBV5-1,CASSLGLAGTRYEQYF,TGCGCCAGCAGCTTGGGCCTAGCGGGGACCCGGTACGAGCAGTACTTC
TRBD2,TRBJ2-3,.,TRBV19,CASSRAGGSDTQYF,TGTGCCAGTAGTAGAGCGGGAGGGTCAGATACGCAGTATTTT
.,TRBJ2-1,medium-sized,TRBV2,CASSYTEDEQFF,TGTGCCAGCAGTTATACGGAGGATGAGCAGTTCTTC
TRBD1,TRBJ1-1,.,TRBV10-3,CAISVGQISMNTEAFF,TGTGCCATCAGTGTGGGACAGATCTCTATGAACACTGAAGCTTTCTTT
TRBD1,TRBJ2-7,.,TRBV20-1,CSASEDRFPYEQYF,TGCAGTGCTAGTGAGGACAGGTTCCCCTACGAGCAGTACTTC
.,TRBJ2-1,.,TRBV29-1,CSVRSGLFNEQFF,TGCAGCGTTCGGTCCGGACTATTCAATGAGCAGTTCTTC
.,TRBJ2-7,.,TRBV28,CASSLEATYEQYF,TGTGCCAGCAGTTTGGAGGCTACCTACGAGCAGTACTTC
.,TRBJ2-7,.,TRBV28,CASNGGISSYEQYF,TGTGCCAGCAATGGCGGGATCAGCTCCTACGAGCAGTACTTC
TRBD1,TRBJ2-5,.,TRBV7-9,CASSTTGGQETQYF,TGTGCCAGCAGCACGACAGGGGGACAAGAGACCCAGTACTTC
TRBD1,TRBJ1-6,.,TRBV10-1,CASSDWTGVNSPLHF,TGCGCCAGCAGTGACTGGACAGGAGTTAATTCACCCCTCCACTTT
TRBD2,TRBJ2-7,.,TRBV15,CATSRGRGSYEQYF,TGTGCCACCAGCAGGGGGAGGGGAAGCTACGAGCAGTACTTC
TRBD2,TRBJ2-7,.,TRBV4-2,CASSQEIGLAVYEQYF,TGTGCCAGCAGCCAAGAAATAGGACTAGCCGTCTACGAGCAGTACTTC
TRBD2,TRBJ2-3,.,TRBV18,CASSTVGLAGGDSSTDTQYF,TGTGCCAGCTCGACCGTGGGACTAGCGGGAGGAGATTCTAGCACAGATACGCAGTATTTT
TRBD2,TRBJ2-1,.,TRBV7-9,CASSSTSGSYNEQFF,TGTGCCAGCAGCTCAACTAGCGGATCCTACAATGAGCAGTTCTTC
.,TRBJ1-1,.,TRBV6-6,CASSYERNTEAFF,TGTGCCAGCAGTTACGAGCGGAACACTGAAGCTTTCTTT
TRBD2,TRBJ2-1,.,TRBV11-3,CASSLSGGYNEQFF,TGTGCCAGCAGCTTGAGCGGGGGCTACAATGAGCAGTTCTTC
.,TRBJ2-1,.,TRBV7-3,CASSLTGPNNEQFF,TGTGCCAGCAGCTTAACTGGTCCTAACAATGAGCAGTTCTTC
TRBD2,TRBJ2-3,.,TRBV19,CASSIRGGSGGSTDTQYF,TGTGCCAGTAGTATACGGGGAGGGAGCGGGGGATCCACAGATACGCAGTATTTT
TRBD1,TRBJ1-2,once,TRBV10-3,CAISRTGGDNYGYTF,TGTGCCATCAGTAGGACAGGGGGCGACAACTATGGCTACACCTTC
.,TRBJ1-1,.,TRBV11-1,CASSLAGGYTEAFF,TGTGCCAGCAGCTTAGCCGGGGGATACACTGAAGCTTTCTTT
TRBD1,TRBJ2-2,.,TRBV4-1,CASSQRTGQNTGELFF,TGCGCCAGCAGCCAACGGACAGGGCAAAACACCGGGGAGCTGTTTTTT
TRBD1,TRBJ1-5,.,TRBV6-6,CASSFRPDRDNQPQHF,TGTGCCAGCAGTTTCCGACCCGACAGGGACAATCAGCCCCAGCATTTT
.,TRBJ2-7,.,TRBV12-3/TRBV12-4,CASSLGGHGEQYF,TGTGCCAGCAGTCTAGGAGGACACGGCGAGCAGTACTTC
TRBD2,TRBJ2-1,few,TRBV19,CASSRLASNEQFF,TGTGCCAGTAGTAGACTAGCGTCAAATGAGCAGTTCTTC
.,TRBJ2-1,many,TRBV6-5,CASSRSVGNEQFF,TGTGCCAGCAGTAGGAGTGTGGGCAATGAGCAGTTCTTC
.,TRBJ2-7,.,TRBV27,CASSSRATRYYEQYF,TGTGCCAGCAGCTCGCGGGCCACCCGATACTACGAGCAGTACTTC
TRBD2,TRBJ2-7,.,TRBV11-3,CASNLLAGFYEQYF,TGTGCCAGCAACTTATTAGCGGGTTTCTACGAGCAGTACTTC
TRBD1,TRBJ1-1,.,TRBV2,CASRTTGGNTEAFF,TGTGCCAGCAGGACGACAGGGGGCAACACTGAAGCTTTCTTT
.,TRBJ2-1,once,TRBV13,CASSSTVERASYNEQFF,TGTGCCAGCAGCTCAACAGTGGAGCGGGCGAGCTACAATGAGCAGTTCTTC
.,TRBJ2-2,.,TRBV27,CASSFNLNTGELFF,TGTGCCAGCAGTTTTAACTTAAACACCGGGGAGCTGTTTTTT
.,TRBJ2-7,.,TRBV6-1,CASSDPGPYGEQYF,TGTGCCAGCAGTGACCCAGGGCCTTATGGGGAGCAGTACTTC
TRBD2,TRBJ2-3,once,TRBV9,CASTSSGGFTDTQYF,TGTGCCAGCACCAGTAGCGGGGGGTTTACAGATACGCAGTATTTT
.,TRBJ2-3,.,TRBV2,CASGNRVTDTQYF,TGTGCCAGCGGAAACAGGGTCACAGATACGCAGTATTTT
.,TRBJ1-6,.,TRBV10-3,CAIGDNPNSPLHF,TGTGCCATCGGGGACAACCCTAATTCACCCCTCCACTTT
TRBD1,TRBJ2-5,few,TRBV4-2,CASSPRTGSLREETQYF,TGTGCCAGCAGCCCTAGGACAGGGTCTTTAAGGGAAGAGACCCAGTACTTC
.,TRBJ1-5,.,TRBV6-5,CASSYSGGGGRPQHF,TGTGCCAGCAGTTACTCTGGGGGGGGAGGCCGACCCCAGCATTTT
.,TRBJ2-2,.,TRBV19,CASSPQGNTGELFF,TGTGCCAGTAGTCCCCAGGGGAACACCGGGGAGCTGTTTTTT
.,TRBJ1-6,few,TRBV7-2,CASSLGGPGPLHF,TGTGCCAGCAGCTTAGGGGGGCCTGGACCCCTCCACTTT
.,TRBJ2-5,.,TRBV3-1/TRBV3-2,CASSQAGLSLETQYF,TGTGCCAGCAGCCAAGCAGGATTATCTTTAGAGACCCAGTACTTC
TRBD2,TRBJ2-1,few,TRBV7-8,CASTLVGGAVSEQFF,TGTGCCAGCACCCTAGTCGGGGGGGCCGTTAGCGAGCAGTTCTTC
.,TRBJ1-2,.,TRBV6-5,CASSKRRIEGYTF,TGTGCCAGCAGCAAGAGGAGGATAGAAGGCTACACCTTC
.,TRBJ2-3,.,TRBV2,CASSEEDVSF,TGTGCCAGCAGTGAGGAGGACGTATCGTTT
.,TRBJ2-7,few,TRBV7-2,CASARSGEQYF,TGTGCCAGCGCCCGGAGCGGCGAGCAGTACTTC
.,TRBJ2-3,.,TRBV9,CASSPSQRETQYF,TGTGCCAGCAGCCCATCCCAAAGGGAGACGCAGTATTTT
TRBD1,TRBJ2-5,.,TRBV10-3,CAISESARGETQYF,TGTGCCATCAGTGAGTCTGCCAGGGGGGAGACCCAGTACTTC
TRBD1,TRBJ1-1,.,TRBV28,CASSPPDRVYTEAFF,TGTGCCAGCAGTCCACCGGACAGGGTATACACTGAAGCTTTCTTT